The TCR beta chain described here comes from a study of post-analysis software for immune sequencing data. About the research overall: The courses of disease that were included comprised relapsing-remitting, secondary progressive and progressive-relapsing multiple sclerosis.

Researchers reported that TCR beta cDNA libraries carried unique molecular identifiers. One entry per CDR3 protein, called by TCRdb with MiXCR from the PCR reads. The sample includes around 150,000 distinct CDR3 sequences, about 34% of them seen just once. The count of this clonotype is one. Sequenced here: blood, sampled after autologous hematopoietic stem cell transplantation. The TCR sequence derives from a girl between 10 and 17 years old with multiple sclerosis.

The CDR3 coding sequence is TGTGCCAGCAGCTTACTGCCGGCGGACGAGCAGTACTTC. Its translation is CASSLLPADEQYF. The chain is built from TRBV5-6 and TRBJ2-5; D is uncertain. The tail of the sequence fits TRBJ2-7 better, so the J call may be wrong. The CDR3 loop spans 13 amino acids. Germline lookup yields CDR1 SGHDT and CDR2 YYEEEE.